Below are 32 T cell receptor beta chains sequenced from a single sample in a study of shared clonotypes between healthy human individuals. Some clones are missing from TCRdb's copy, which holds only in-frame ones; the method was immunoSEQ multiplex PCR. The table shows about 680,000 clones, with roughly 70% occurring only once. Sample: memory CD4+ T cells sorted from blood. Regarding subset: CD45RA-negative fraction. The receptor source for this set is a young woman in good health.

The chain joins TRBV28 to TRBJ1-4, with a tentative D call TRBD1 (6 bases). The CDR3 contains 15 residues. Germline CDR1 MDHEN, CDR2 SYDVKM. Trimming stripped 6 bases from V and 4 bases from J, with 15 bases between. CDR3 sequence: CASSSEGGVNEKLFF. CDR3 sequence (DNA): TGTGCCAGCAGCAGCGAGGGGGGGGTTAATGAAAAACTGTTTTTT.

Only a few counts were recorded for this clone. The chain carries TRBV7-6 and TRBJ1-5; D not certain. The CDR3 totals 15 residues. Looked up from germline, CDR1 is SGHVS and CDR2 is FNYEAQ. The V end lost 2 bases, the J end lost 2 bases, and 10 bases lay between the germline ends. CDR3 in amino acids: CASSLFPGGNQPQHF. CDR3 sequence (DNA): TGTGCCAGCAGCTTATTTCCCGGGGGCAATCAGCCCCAGCATTTT.

The table lists this clone with a few counts. V and J are TRBV19 and TRBJ1-5, with 7 bases aligning to TRBD1. V lost 0 bases and J lost 11; bases outside the gene matches: 1. Germline CDR1 reads LNHDA; CDR2 reads SQIVND (reference sequence). This CDR3 has 12 residues. In DNA form, the CDR3 reads TGTGCCAGTAGTATAGAAACAGGGGCCCAGCATTTT. It encodes CASSIETGAQHF.

This chain uses TRBV19 with TRBJ2-6; D possibly matches TRBD1 or TRBD2 (5 bases each). The germline V gene has CDR1 LNHDA and CDR2 SQIVND (reference sequence). Trimming took 5 bases from V and 3 from J, leaving 8 bases between them. The CDR3 spans 14 residues. The CDR3 bases are TGTGCCAGTAGTTGGGGGTATGGGGCCAACGTCCTGACTTTC. Its protein product is CASSWGYGANVLTF.

CDR3 amino acids: CASSLTSDGAKNIQYF. The CDR3 DNA reads as TGTGCCAGCAGCCTTACTAGCGACGGGGCCAAAAACATTCAGTACTTC. This chain uses TRBV6-4 with TRBJ2-4, with TRBD2 matching over 7 bases. Germline V lookup: CDR1 MRHNA, CDR2 SNTAGT. This CDR3 has 16 residues. V shed 6 bases and J 1 base; nucleotides not matched to a gene: 9.

There are a few counts of this clone. J is TRBJ2-3 and V is TRBV5-1, with a tentative D call TRBD2 (6 bases). CDR3 length: 14 amino acids. Trimming pared 6 bases from V and 0 bases from J, leaving 11 bases between. Germline CDR1 and CDR2: SGHRS and YFSETQ. DNA of the CDR3: TGCGCCAGCATGGCCGGGACTAGCACAGATACGCAGTATTTT. Translation gives CASMAGTSTDTQYF.

The CDR3 DNA reads as TGTGCCAGCAGCCAGGGACAGGTGAACACTGAAGCTTTCTTT. Translation gives CASSQGQVNTEAFF. The gene calls are TRBV5-6 and TRBJ1-1; TRBD1 matches 8 bases. Trimming took 4 bases from V and 0 from J; bases not matched to a gene: 2. Germline CDR1 is SGHDT and CDR2 is YYEEEE. This CDR3 spans 14 amino acids.

This clone was picked up a small number of times. For the CDR3, the DNA is TGTGCCAGCAGCCAAAACCCGGGACAGGGGTTAGTAGCTTTCTTT. Amino acids: CASSQNPGQGLVAFF. The chain employs TRBV7-2 and TRBJ1-1; 10 bases agree with TRBD1. V shed 5 bases and J 10 bases; nucleotides not matched to a gene: 13. The CDR3 consists of 15 residues. Germline V gives CDR1 SGHTA, CDR2 FQGNSA.

The chain carries TRBV2 and TRBJ1-4; D unclear. The CDR3 runs to 14 residues. The germline V gene encodes CDR1 SNHLY and CDR2 FYNNEI. Between the trimmed V and J ends, which lost 3 bases and 5 bases, there was a span of 10 bases. DNA of the CDR3: TGTGCCAGCAGTGAGAGCCAAAGAAATGAAAAACTGTTTTTT. Translating it yields CASSESQRNEKLFF.

The rearrangement uses TRBV2 and TRBJ1-2; 9 bases agree with TRBD1. The CDR3 extends over 12 amino acids. V trimming: 8 bases; J trimming: 5 bases; junction bases outside the gene matches: 3. Germline V gene sequence: CDR1 SNHLY, CDR2 FYNNEI. In nucleotides, the CDR3 is TGTGCCAGCGACAGGGGGTTGTATGGCTACACCTTC. Translation gives CASDRGLYGYTF.

At least ten counts were recorded for this clone. The genes are TRBV2 and TRBJ2-2; TRBD1 or TRBD2 may be the D gene (5 bases each). CDR1 SNHLY and CDR2 FYNNEI come from the germline V gene. There are 17 residues in the CDR3. The ends were cut back, 3 bases at V and 5 bases at J, with 19 bases in the middle. CDR3 residues: CASSDVPGTPLTGELFF. For the CDR3, the DNA is TGTGCCAGCAGTGATGTTCCCGGGACCCCCTTGACCGGGGAGCTGTTTTTT. Variable domain in full (rest from reference TRBV2 and TRBJ2-2): EPEVTQTPSHQVTQMGQEVILRCVPISNHLYFYWYRQILGQKVEFLVSFYNNEISEKSEIFDDQFSVERPDGSNFTLKIRSTKLEDSAMYFCASSDVPGTPLTGELFFGEGSRLTVL.

This clone was observed once. The chain uses TRBV7-9 and TRBJ1-3; possible D gene TRBD1, 6 bases. The ends were cut back, 3 bases at V and 2 bases at J, with 11 bases in the middle. The CDR3 length is 15 residues. Per the germline V gene, CDR1 is SEHNR and CDR2 is FQNEAQ (reference sequence). The CDR3 nucleotides read TGTGCCAGCAGCTTTTCTTACAGGGCTGGAAACACCATATATTTT. This gives the protein CASSFSYRAGNTIYF.

This sequence joins TRBV28 and TRBJ2-7; D gene ambiguous. Germline CDR1 MDHEN, CDR2 SYDVKM. The CDR3 runs to 14 residues. The V and J ends lost 8 bases and 1 base respectively, with 15 bases between them. CDR3: CASLGLGSSYEQYF. The CDR3 coding sequence is TGTGCCAGCCTGGGGTTGGGCAGTTCCTACGAGCAGTACTTC. The full variable domain, with the rest looked up from reference TRBV28 and TRBJ2-7, is DVKVTQSSRYLVKRTGEKVFLECVQDMDHENMFWYRQDPGLGLRLIYFSYDVKMKEKGDIPEGYSVSREKKERFSLILESASTNQTSMYLCASLGLGSSYEQYFGPGTRLTVT.

The chain has TRBV29-1 and TRBJ1-3, with 7 bases that match TRBD1. This CDR3 has 14 amino acids. The junction had 7 bases not matched to a gene; V was cut back by 4 bases and J by 4 bases. Germline values: CDR1 SQVTM, CDR2 ANQGSEA. The CDR3 spells CSVAVDRLGNTIYF. The CDR3 nucleotides read TGCAGCGTTGCTGTGGACAGGCTCGGAAACACCATATATTTT. The full variable domain, in which reference TRBV29-1 and TRBJ1-3 provide the parts outside the CDR3, is SAVISQKPSRDICQRGTSLTIQCQVDSQVTMMFWYRQQPGQSLTLIATANQGSEATYESGFVIDKFPISRPNLTFSTLTVSNMSPEDSSIYLCSVAVDRLGNTIYFGEGSWLTVV.

The chain carries TRBV7-9 and TRBJ2-2, with D tentatively TRBD2 (6 bases). V shed 3 bases and J shed 1 base, with 9 bases lying between them. CDR1 and CDR2 (germline): SEHNR, FQNEAQ (reference sequence). The CDR3 is 15 amino acids. In DNA, the CDR3 is TGTGCCAGCAGCTTGGGGGGAAGGAACACCGGGGAGCTGTTTTTT. Its translation: CASSLGGRNTGELFF. The full variable domain, rest sourced from reference TRBV7-9 and TRBJ2-2, is DTGVSQNPRHKITKRGQNVTFRCDPISEHNRLYWYRQTLGQGPEFLTYFQNEAQLEKSRLLSDRFSAERPKGSFSTLEIQRTEQGDSAMYLCASSLGGRNTGELFFGEGSRLTVL.

This sequence joins TRBV19 and TRBJ1-1; a possible D gene is TRBD1 (6 bases). The length of the CDR3 is 14 residues. V lost 9 bases to trimming and J lost 4 bases, with 18 bases between them. CDR1 is LNHDA, CDR2 SQIVND, per germline (reference sequence). CDR3 protein: CASTRAKGVTEAFF. In DNA form, the CDR3 reads TGTGCCAGCACCAGAGCCAAGGGGGTCACTGAAGCTTTCTTT.

V usage is TRBV11-2 and J usage is TRBJ2-1, with TRBD2 matching 10 bases. Germline-derived CDR1 and CDR2 are SGHAT and FQNNGV. Trimming removed 5 bases from V and 5 bases from J; junction bases left unmatched: 6. The CDR3 is 15 amino acids. As DNA, the CDR3 is TGTGCCAGCAGCGCCGGGACTAGCGCCAACAATGAGCAGTTCTTC. It is translated as CASSAGTSANNEQFF.

The chain joins TRBV28 to TRBJ1-1, with D possibly matching TRBD1 (5 bases). CDR1 is MDHEN and CDR2 is SYDVKM in the germline V gene. V was cut by 8 bases and J by 3 bases, with 19 bases left in between. The CDR3 length is 15 residues. CDR3 amino acids: CASFYRSPHDTEAFF. The CDR3 DNA reads as TGTGCCAGCTTCTACAGGAGCCCGCACGACACTGAAGCTTTCTTT.

CDR3 DNA sequence: TGCGCCAGCAGCTTGGACAGGTTTCACTACGAGCAGTACTTC. It specifies CASSLDRFHYEQYF. This sequence joins TRBV5-1 and TRBJ2-7; D possibly corresponds to TRBD1 (5 bases). CDR1 and CDR2 from the germline V gene are SGHRS and YFSETQ. The CDR3 extends over 14 amino acids. The V end was cut by 0 bases, the J end by 3 bases, with 10 bases between.

The gene calls are TRBV7-7 and TRBJ2-2; possibly TRBD2 for D (6 bases). Germline values: CDR1 SSHAT, CDR2 FNYEAQ (reference sequence). This CDR3 is built from 16 residues. V lost 2 bases to trimming and J lost 4 bases, with 14 bases between them. CDR3 coding DNA: TGTGCCAGCAGCTTAATTGGGGGGATTGGCACCGGGGAGCTGTTTTTT. Its protein is CASSLIGGIGTGELFF.

The chain employs TRBV28 and TRBJ1-2, with D possibly TRBD1 on 5 matching bases. The CDR3 totals 12 residues. Germline V gene lookup returns CDR1 MDHEN and CDR2 SYDVKM. V was trimmed by 1 base and J by 7 bases, leaving 7 bases between them. For the CDR3, the DNA is TGTGCCAGCAGTTTATACGGGGGTGGCTACACCTTC. Translated: CASSLYGGGYTF.

The chain links TRBV10-3 to TRBJ2-1, with D possibly matching TRBD2 (7 bases). This CDR3 is 12 amino acids long. Trimming removed 8 bases from V and 8 bases from J, with 13 bases in between. Per germline, CDR1 ENHRY and CDR2 SYGVKD. CDR3 in DNA: TGTGCCATCGGGAGGGGGGGGTATGAGCAGTTCTTC. Translated: CAIGRGGYEQFF.

The CDR3 region is CASSFPANYGYTF. The CDR3 DNA sequence: TGTGCCAGCAGTTTTCCGGCAAACTATGGCTACACCTTC. The V gene is TRBV28, the J gene TRBJ1-2; D is unclear. V lost 3 bases to trimming and J lost 2 bases, with 7 bases between them. Per the germline V gene, CDR1 is MDHEN and CDR2 is SYDVKM. The length of the CDR3 is 13 residues.

The genes are TRBV14 and TRBJ2-7, with D unresolved. The V gene lost 1 base and the J gene lost 6 bases, with 10 bases spanning the gap. The CDR3 is made up of 13 amino acids. The germline CDR1 and CDR2 sequences are SGHDN and FVKESK. In DNA form, the CDR3 reads TGTGCCAGCAGCCAAGGTAGAATCGGCGAGCAGTACTTC. Encoded protein: CASSQGRIGEQYF.

Only one count was recorded for this clone. The J gene is TRBJ2-1, the V gene TRBV28; D is perhaps TRBD1 (6 bases). The germline CDR1 and CDR2 sequences are MDHEN and SYDVKM. The CDR3 runs to 19 residues. The V and J ends lost 5 bases and 4 bases respectively, with 27 bases between them. CDR3 coding DNA: TGTGCCAGCAGTCCCACAGGGAAGAAAGGGTACGGGACGTACAATGAGCAGTTCTTC. The encoded protein is CASSPTGKKGYGTYNEQFF.

The chain links TRBV6-1 to TRBJ2-7; D is ambiguous. Trimming cost V 1 base and J 2 bases, with 12 bases left between them. The CDR3 runs to 15 residues. Germline CDR1 reads MNHNS; CDR2 reads SASEGT. CDR3 coding DNA: TGTGCCAGCAGTGAAGGGACGGCTCAAGCCTACGAGCAGTACTTC. This gives the protein CASSEGTAQAYEQYF.

The V gene is TRBV11-2, the J gene TRBJ2-5; D may be TRBD2 (6 bases). V lost 3 bases and J 5 bases, leaving 16 bases between the germline ends. This CDR3 has 15 amino acids. Germline V gene data show CDR1 as SGHAT and CDR2 as FQNNGV. The CDR3 nucleotides are TGTGCCAGCAGCTTGGCGGGGAGGTCTAGGGAGACCCAGTACTTC. Translated, it gives CASSLAGRSRETQYF.

The DNA for the CDR3 is TGTGCCTGGAGTCTCCCCGGACGATCAGATACGCAGTATTTT. It is translated as CAWSLPGRSDTQYF. The chain carries TRBV30 and TRBJ2-3; no clear D. V shed 2 bases and J shed 4 bases, with 13 bases lying between them. CDR1 is GTSNPN, CDR2 SVGIG, per germline (reference sequence). The CDR3 is 14 amino acids.

This clone was detected a few times. CDR3 residues: CAWSVLVPNEQFF. The CDR3 DNA reads TGTGCCTGGAGTGTACTGGTGCCTAATGAGCAGTTCTTC. The rearrangement joins TRBV30 to TRBJ2-1; no clear D. CDR1 is GTSNPN, CDR2 SVGIG, per germline (reference sequence). V was cut by 0 bases and J by 7 bases, with 10 bases left in between. CDR3 length: 13 residues.

The chain links TRBV6-6 to TRBJ2-7, with 7 bases lining up with TRBD1. Germline V gene sequence: CDR1 MNHNY, CDR2 SVGAGI (reference sequence). Unmatched junction bases numbered 4, after V lost 5 bases and J lost 6 bases. This CDR3 region has 12 residues. In DNA, the CDR3 is TGTGCCAGCAGTGGGACAGCCTCCGAGCAGTACTTC. Amino acid sequence: CASSGTASEQYF.

A single count supports this clone. The J gene is TRBJ1-2, the V gene TRBV18; D is unresolved. V shed 8 bases and J shed 8 bases, with 24 bases lying between them. This CDR3 is 15 amino acids long. Germline CDR1 reads KGHSH; CDR2 reads LQKENI. This chain's CDR3 is CASQNSNLKWSGYTF. The CDR3 DNA follows: TGTGCCAGCCAAAACAGCAACCTTAAGTGGAGCGGCTACACCTTC.

This clone was counted between two and nine times. The chain links TRBV30 to TRBJ1-2; TRBD1 aligns across 8 bases. Trimming cost V 2 bases and J 0 bases; bases outside gene matches: 2. CDR1 is GTSNPN and CDR2 is SVGIG in the germline V gene (reference sequence). The CDR3 is 14 amino acids. Here the CDR3 reads CAWSRQGTNYGYTF. The CDR3 bases are TGTGCCTGGAGTAGACAGGGGACTAACTATGGCTACACCTTC.